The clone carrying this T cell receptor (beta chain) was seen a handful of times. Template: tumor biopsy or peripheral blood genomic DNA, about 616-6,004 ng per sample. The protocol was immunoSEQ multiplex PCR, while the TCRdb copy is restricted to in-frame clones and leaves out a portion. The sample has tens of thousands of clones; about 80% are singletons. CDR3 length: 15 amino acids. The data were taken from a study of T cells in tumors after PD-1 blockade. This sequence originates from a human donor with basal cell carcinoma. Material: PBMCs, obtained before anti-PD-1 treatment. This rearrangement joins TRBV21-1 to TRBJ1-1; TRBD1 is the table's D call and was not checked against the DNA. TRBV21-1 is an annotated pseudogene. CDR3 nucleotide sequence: TGTGCCAGCAGCAAAGACTGGGGGCCGAACACTGAAGCTTTCTTT. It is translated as CASSKDWGPNTEAFF.